This TCR beta chain was identified during a study of blood T cell repertoires in COVID-19. Study as a whole: Specimens from acute and convalescent COVID-19 originated in the United States, Italy and Spain. Sources were T cells, B-cell-depleted T cells, or PBMCs; the material itself was cDNA or gDNA.

In the original workflow: Quantification of nucleated cells was approximated via reference gene primer amplification. The data were produced by immunoSEQ multiplex PCR, yet TCRdb's version contains in-frame clones alone and is incomplete. From that table come the V and J calls and clone size; the DNA was used to work out D and trimming. The data contain approximately 190,000 clones, around 80% of them singletons. What was sequenced was peripheral blood. This TCR came from a human donor with acute or convalescent COVID-19. The donor label of this sample is uncertain.

CDR3 in amino acids: CASSTVQGNYGYTF. Here the CDR3 DNA reads TGTGCCAGCAGCACAGTACAGGGAAACTATGGCTACACCTTC. The chain combines TRBV25-1 with TRBJ1-2; D is perhaps TRBD1 (6 bases). The V gene's germline CDR1 is MGHDK and CDR2 SYGVNS. There are 14 residues in the CDR3. Deletions cut 6 bases from V and 2 bases from J, with 13 bases between.